This T cell receptor beta chain was recovered during a study of beta chain features in type 1 diabetes. Whole-study context: Researchers looked at 95 million to 140 million sorted cells across all samples. Study-wide points: Among patients with Type 1 diabetes, TCRB CDR3s were moderately but significantly shorter in every one of the four CD4+ subsets.

Sorting based on CD45RO/CCR7/CD25/CD127/CD95/CD27 separated CD4+ naive, central memory, regulatory and stem cell-like memory cells. The table lists this clone with a few counts. The antigen remains undetermined. The CDR3 totals 16 residues. Trimming cost V 3 bases and J 5 bases; bases outside gene matches: 9. Germline CDR1 is SGDLS and CDR2 is YYNGEE. cDNA synthesis used the whole RNA isolate, giving expressed TCRB sequences. Naive, central memory and regulatory T cell samples came to a mean of approximately 3.3 million reads. Here immunoSEQ multiplex PCR was the method, and the copy in TCRdb shows in-frame clones only, minus some. The sample records about 120,000 clones, approximately 15% being singletons.

This TCR derives from a man between 18 and 35 years old with type 1 diabetes. The sample was central memory CD4+ T cells from blood. The chain employs TRBV9 and TRBJ1-2, with 11 bases fitting TRBD1. As DNA, the CDR3 is TGTGCCAGCAGCGCGTCCCGCGGACAGGGGGCGTATGGCTACACCTTC. It yields the protein CASSASRGQGAYGYTF.